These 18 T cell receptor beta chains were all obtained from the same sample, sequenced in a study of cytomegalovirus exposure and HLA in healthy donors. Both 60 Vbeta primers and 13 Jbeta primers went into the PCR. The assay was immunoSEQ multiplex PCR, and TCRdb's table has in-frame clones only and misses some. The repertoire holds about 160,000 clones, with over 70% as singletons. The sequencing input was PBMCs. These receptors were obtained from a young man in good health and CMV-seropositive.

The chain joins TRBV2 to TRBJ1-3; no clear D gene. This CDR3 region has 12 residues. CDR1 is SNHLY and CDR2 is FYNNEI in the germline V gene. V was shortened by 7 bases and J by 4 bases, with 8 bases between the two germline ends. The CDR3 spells CASKSRGNTIYF. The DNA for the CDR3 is TGTGCCAGCAAATCTAGAGGAAACACCATATATTTT.

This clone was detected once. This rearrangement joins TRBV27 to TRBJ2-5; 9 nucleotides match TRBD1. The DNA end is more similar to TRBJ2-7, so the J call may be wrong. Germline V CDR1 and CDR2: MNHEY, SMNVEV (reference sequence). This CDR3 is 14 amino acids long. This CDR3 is CASSPDRGLYEQYF. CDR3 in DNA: TGTGCCAGCAGTCCGGACAGGGGCCTATACGAGCAGTACTTC.

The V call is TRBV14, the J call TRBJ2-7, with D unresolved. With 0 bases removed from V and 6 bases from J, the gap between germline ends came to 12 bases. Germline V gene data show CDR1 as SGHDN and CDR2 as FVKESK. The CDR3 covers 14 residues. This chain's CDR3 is CASSQESSLLEQYF. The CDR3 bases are TGTGCCAGCAGCCAAGAGTCCAGTTTGCTCGAGCAGTACTTC.

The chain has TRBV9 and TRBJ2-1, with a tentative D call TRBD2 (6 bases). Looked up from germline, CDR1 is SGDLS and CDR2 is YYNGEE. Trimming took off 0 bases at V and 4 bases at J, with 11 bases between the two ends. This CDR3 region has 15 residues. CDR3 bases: TGTGCCAGCAGCGTAGGGATCCGGGAGTACAATGAGCAGTTCTTC. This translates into CASSVGIREYNEQFF.

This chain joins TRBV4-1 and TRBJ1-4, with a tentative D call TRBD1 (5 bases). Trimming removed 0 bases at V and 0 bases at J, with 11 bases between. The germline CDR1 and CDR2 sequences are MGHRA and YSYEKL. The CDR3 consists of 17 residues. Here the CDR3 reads CASSQEHRRATNEKLFF. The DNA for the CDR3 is TGCGCCAGCAGCCAAGAGCACAGGCGCGCAACTAATGAAAAACTGTTTTTT.

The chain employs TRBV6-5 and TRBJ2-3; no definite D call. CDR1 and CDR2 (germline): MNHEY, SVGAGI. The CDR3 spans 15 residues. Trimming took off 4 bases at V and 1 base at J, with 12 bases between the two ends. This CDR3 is CASSSPRSGTDTQYF. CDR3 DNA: TGTGCCAGCAGTTCTCCTAGAAGCGGCACAGATACGCAGTATTTT.

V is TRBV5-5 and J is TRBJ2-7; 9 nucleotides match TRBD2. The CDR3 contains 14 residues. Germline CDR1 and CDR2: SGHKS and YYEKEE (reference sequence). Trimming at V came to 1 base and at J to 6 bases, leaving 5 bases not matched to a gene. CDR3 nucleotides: TGTGCCAGCAGCTTGTATCGAGCGGGAGGCGAGCAGTACTTC. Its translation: CASSLYRAGGEQYF.

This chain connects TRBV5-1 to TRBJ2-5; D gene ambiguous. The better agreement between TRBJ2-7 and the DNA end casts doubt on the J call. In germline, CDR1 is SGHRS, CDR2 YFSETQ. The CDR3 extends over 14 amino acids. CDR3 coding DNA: TGCGCCAGCAGCCCGGTGGCGGAAACCTACGAGCAGTACTTC. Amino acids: CASSPVAETYEQYF.

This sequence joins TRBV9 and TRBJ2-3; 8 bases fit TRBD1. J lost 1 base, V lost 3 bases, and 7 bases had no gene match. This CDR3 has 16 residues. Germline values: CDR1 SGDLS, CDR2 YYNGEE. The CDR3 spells CASSAGQGEGTDTQYF. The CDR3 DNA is TGTGCCAGCAGCGCAGGACAGGGCGAGGGCACAGATACGCAGTATTTT.

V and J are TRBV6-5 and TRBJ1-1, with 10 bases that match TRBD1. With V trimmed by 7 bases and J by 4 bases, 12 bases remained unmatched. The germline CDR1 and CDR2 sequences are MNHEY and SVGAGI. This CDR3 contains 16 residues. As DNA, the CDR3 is TGTGCCAGCACCTACTCGATCCGGGACAGGGGCACTGAAGCTTTCTTT. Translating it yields CASTYSIRDRGTEAFF.

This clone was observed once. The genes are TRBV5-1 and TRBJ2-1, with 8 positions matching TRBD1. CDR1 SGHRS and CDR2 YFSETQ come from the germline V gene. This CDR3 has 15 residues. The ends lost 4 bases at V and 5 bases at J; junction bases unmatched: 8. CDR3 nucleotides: TGCGCCAGCAGCGCTGGACAGGGCTACCACAATGAGCAGTTCTTC. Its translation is CASSAGQGYHNEQFF.

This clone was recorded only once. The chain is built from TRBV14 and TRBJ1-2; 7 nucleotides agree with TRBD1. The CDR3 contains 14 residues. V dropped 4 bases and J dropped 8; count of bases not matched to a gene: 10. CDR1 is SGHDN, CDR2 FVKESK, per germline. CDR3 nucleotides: TGTGCCAGCAGCCCACCGGGACAGCTGCGGGGCTACACCTTC. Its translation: CASSPPGQLRGYTF.

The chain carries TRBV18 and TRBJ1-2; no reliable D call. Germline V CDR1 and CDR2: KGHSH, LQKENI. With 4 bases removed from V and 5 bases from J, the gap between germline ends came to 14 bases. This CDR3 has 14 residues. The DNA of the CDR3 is TGTGCCAGCTCACGCCTCGGAGGCCCTTATGGCTACACCTTC. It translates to CASSRLGGPYGYTF.

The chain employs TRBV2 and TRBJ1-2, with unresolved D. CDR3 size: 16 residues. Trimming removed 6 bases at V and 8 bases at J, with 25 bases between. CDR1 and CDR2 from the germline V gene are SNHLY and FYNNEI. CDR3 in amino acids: CASRQLTANTGEGYTF. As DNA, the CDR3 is TGTGCCAGCAGGCAATTGACTGCTAATACCGGGGAGGGCTACACCTTC.

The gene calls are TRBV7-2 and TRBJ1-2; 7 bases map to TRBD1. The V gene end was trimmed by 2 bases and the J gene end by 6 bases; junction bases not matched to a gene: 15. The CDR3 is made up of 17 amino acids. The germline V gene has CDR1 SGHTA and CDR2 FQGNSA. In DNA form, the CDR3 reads TGTGCCAGCAGCTTAATAGGGGGCAGGAGAACATCAAATGGCTACACCTTC. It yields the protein CASSLIGGRRTSNGYTF. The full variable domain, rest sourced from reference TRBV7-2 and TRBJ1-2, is GAGVSQSPSNKVTEKGKDVELRCDPISGHTALYWYRQSLGQGLEFLIYFQGNSAPDKSGLPSDRFSAERTGGSVSTLTIQRTQQEDSAVYLCASSLIGGRRTSNGYTFGSGTRLTVV.

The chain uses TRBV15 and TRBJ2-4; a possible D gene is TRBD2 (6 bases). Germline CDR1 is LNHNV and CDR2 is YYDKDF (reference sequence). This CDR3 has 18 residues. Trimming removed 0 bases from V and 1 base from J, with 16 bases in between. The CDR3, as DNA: TGTGCCACCAGCAGAGATTCCCTTGGTGGGGGGGCCAAAAACATTCAGTACTTC. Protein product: CATSRDSLGGGAKNIQYF.

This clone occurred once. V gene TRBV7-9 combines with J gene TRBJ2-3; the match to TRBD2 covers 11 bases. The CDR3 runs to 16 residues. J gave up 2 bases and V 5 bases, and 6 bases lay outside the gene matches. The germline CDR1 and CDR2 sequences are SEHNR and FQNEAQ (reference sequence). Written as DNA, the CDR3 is TGTGCCAGCAGCGGAGGGACTAGCGGCCCCACAGATACGCAGTATTTT. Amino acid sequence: CASSGGTSGPTDTQYF.

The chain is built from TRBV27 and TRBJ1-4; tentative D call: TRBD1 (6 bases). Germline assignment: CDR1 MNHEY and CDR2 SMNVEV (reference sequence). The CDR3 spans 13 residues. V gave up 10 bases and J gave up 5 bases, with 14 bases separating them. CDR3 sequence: CATSGQKNEKLFF. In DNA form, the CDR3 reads TGTGCCACCTCCGGACAGAAGAATGAAAAACTGTTTTTT.